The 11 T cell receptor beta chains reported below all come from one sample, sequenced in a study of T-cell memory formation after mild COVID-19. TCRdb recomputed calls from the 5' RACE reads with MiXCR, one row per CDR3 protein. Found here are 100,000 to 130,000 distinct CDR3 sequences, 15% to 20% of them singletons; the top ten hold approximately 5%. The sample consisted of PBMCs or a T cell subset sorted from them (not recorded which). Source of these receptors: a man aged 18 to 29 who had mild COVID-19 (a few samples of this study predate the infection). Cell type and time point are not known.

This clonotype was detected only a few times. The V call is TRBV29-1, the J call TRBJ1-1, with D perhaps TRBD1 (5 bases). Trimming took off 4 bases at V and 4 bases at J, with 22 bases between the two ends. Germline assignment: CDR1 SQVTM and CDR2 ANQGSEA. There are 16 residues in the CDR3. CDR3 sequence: CSVGEAQGVVITEAFF. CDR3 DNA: TGCAGCGTTGGAGAGGCTCAAGGGGTGGTCATCACTGAAGCTTTCTTT.

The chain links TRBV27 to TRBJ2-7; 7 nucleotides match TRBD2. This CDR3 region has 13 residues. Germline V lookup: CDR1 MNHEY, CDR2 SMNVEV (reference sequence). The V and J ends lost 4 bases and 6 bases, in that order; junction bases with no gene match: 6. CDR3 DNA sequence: TGTGCCAGCAGTTCCAGCGGGGAATTCGAGCAGTACTTC. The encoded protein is CASSSSGEFEQYF.

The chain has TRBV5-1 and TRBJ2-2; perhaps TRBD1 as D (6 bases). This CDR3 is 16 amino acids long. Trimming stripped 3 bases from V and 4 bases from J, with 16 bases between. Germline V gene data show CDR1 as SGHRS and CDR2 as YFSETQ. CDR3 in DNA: TGCGCCAGCAGCTCTAATCCGGGACACTCCACCGGGGAGCTGTTTTTT. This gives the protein CASSSNPGHSTGELFF.

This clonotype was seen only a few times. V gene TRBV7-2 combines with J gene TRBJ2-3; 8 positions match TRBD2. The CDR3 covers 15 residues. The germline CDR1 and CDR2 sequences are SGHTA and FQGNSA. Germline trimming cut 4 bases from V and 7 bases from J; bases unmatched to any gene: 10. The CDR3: CASSSPAGAGHTQYF. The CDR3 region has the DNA TGTGCCAGCAGCTCCCCAGCGGGGGCCGGCCATACGCAGTATTTT. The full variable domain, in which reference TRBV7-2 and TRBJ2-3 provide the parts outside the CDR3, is GAGVSQSPSNKVTEKGKDVELRCDPISGHTALYWYRQSLGQGLEFLIYFQGNSAPDKSGLPSDRFSAERTGGSVSTLTIQRTQQEDSAVYLCASSSPAGAGHTQYFGPGTRLTVL.

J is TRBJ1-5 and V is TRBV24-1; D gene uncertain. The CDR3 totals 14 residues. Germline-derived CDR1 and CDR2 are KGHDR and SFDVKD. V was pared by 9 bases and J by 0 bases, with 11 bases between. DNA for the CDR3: TGTGCCACCGGACCACAATATAGCAATCAGCCCCAGCATTTT. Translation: CATGPQYSNQPQHF.

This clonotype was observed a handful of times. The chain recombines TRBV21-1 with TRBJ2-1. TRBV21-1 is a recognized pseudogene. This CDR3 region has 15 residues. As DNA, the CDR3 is TGTGCCAGCAGCAAAGCTGAGCGCCCCTACAATGAGCAGTTCTTC. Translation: CASSKAERPYNEQFF.

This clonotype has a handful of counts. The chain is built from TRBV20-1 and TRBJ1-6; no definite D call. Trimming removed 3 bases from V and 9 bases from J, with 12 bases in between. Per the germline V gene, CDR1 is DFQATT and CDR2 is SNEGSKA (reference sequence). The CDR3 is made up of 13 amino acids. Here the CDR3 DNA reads TGCAGTGCTAGCCCGGGGATCCCTTCACCCCTCCACTTT. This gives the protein CSASPGIPSPLHF.

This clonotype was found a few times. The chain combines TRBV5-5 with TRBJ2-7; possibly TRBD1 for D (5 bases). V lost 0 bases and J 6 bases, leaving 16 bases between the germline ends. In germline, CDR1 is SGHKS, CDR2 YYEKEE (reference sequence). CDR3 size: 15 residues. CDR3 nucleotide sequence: TGTGCCAGCAGCTTGGTCGGTCAGGGTGGAATCGAGCAGTACTTC. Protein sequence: CASSLVGQGGIEQYF.

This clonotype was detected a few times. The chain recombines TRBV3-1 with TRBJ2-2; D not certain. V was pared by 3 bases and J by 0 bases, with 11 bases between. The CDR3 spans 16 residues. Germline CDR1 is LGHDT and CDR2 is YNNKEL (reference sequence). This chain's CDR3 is CASSQGWMANTGELFF. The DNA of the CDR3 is TGTGCCAGCAGCCAGGGATGGATGGCGAACACCGGGGAGCTGTTTTTT.

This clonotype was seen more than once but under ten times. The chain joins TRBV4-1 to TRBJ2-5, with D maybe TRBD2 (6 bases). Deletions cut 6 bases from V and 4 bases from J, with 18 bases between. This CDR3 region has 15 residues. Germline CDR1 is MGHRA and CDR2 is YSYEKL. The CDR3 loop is CASSPSARGIETQYF. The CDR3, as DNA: TGCGCCAGCAGTCCCTCTGCCCGGGGGATAGAGACCCAGTACTTC.

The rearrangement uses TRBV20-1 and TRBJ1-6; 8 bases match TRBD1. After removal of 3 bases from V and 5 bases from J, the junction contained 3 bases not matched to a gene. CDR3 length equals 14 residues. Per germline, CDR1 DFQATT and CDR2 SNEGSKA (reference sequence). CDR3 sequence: CSASRGQDNSPLHF. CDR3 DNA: TGCAGTGCTAGCAGGGGGCAGGATAATTCACCCCTCCACTTT.